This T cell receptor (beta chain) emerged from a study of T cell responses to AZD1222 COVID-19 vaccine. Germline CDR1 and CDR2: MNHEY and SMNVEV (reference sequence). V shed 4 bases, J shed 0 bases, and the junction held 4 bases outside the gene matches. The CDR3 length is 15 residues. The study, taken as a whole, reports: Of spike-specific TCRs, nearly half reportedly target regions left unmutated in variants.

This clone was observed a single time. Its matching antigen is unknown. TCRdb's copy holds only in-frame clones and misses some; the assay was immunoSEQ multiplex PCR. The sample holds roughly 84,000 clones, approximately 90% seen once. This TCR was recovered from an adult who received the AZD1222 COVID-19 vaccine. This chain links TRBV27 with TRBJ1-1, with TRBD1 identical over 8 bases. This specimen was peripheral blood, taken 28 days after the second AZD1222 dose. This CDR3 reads CASSSGQVLNTEAFF. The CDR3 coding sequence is TGTGCCAGCAGTTCGGGACAGGTATTGAACACTGAAGCTTTCTTT.